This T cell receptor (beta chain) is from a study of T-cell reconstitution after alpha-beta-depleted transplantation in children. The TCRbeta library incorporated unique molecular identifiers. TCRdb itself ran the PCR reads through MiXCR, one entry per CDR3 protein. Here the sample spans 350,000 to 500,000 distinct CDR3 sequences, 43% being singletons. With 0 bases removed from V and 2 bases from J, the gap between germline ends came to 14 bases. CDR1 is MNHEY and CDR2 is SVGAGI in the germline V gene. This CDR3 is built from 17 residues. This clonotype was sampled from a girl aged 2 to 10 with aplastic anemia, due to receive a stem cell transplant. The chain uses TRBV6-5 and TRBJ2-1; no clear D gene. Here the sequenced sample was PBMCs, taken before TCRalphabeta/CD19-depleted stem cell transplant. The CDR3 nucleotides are TGTGCCAGCAGTTACTCGATCCCGCGTTCGCCCTACAATGAGCAGTTCTTC. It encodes CASSYSIPRSPYNEQFF.